This record looks at one T cell receptor beta chain sequence and its context. The antigen is not known. Diagnoses used clinical symptoms, serum thyroxine and TRAb, thyroid ultrasound and orbital computed tomography. Out of around 10 ml of fresh peripheral blood came the PBMCs. TCR beta CDR3 region amplification was performed from RNA transcripts. During a first-round RT-PCR of the TCR CDR3, the HTBI primer set was used. From the multiplex PCR reads, TCRdb called clonotypes with MiXCR, one entry per CDR3 protein. Counted here are around 300,000 distinct CDR3 sequences, about an eighth occurring once; the ten biggest clones make up 7.9%. This sample was included in a study of T cells in Graves' hyperthyroidism and ophthalmopathy. Study-level background: Any treatment followed the collection of peripheral blood at initial diagnosis.

Study findings and constraints: Ophthalmopathy stood apart from stable hyperthyroidism in a 13 V-J model.

This clonotype was sampled from a woman aged 35 to 49 with Graves' hyperthyroidism. Source material: blood.

The CDR3: CASSLASLVEQFF. For the CDR3, the DNA is TGCGCCAGCAGCTTGGCCAGCTTGGTCGAGCAGTTCTTC. The chain recombines TRBV5-1 with TRBJ2-1; no reliable D call. Germline V lookup: CDR1 SGHRS, CDR2 YFSETQ. Deletions cut 0 bases from V and 10 bases from J, with 11 bases between. The CDR3 is 13 amino acids.